The 32 T cell receptor beta chains presented below share a single source sample, sequenced in a study of response to subunit inactivated influenza vaccine. TCRdb independently ran MiXCR on the RT-PCR reads; one entry per CDR3 protein. The sample includes roughly 500,000 distinct CDR3 sequences, around 25% of them seen just once. The material sequenced was CD4+ T cells sorted from PBMCs, taken 5 to 6 days after vaccination. All receptors derive from a man aged 50 to 60 who received an inactivated influenza vaccine.

The rearrangement joins TRBV29-1 to TRBJ2-7; possible D gene TRBD2, 6 bases. Trimming removed 6 bases at V and 3 bases at J, with 18 bases between. There are 14 residues in the CDR3. Germline values: CDR1 SQVTM, CDR2 ANQGSEA. The CDR3 DNA sequence: TGCAGCGTAGAGGGACCTGGGGGGTACTACGAGCAGTACTTC. Translation gives CSVEGPGGYYEQYF.

This chain uses TRBV27 with TRBJ2-2, with 9 bases lining up with TRBD1. Germline V gives CDR1 MNHEY, CDR2 SMNVEV (reference sequence). The trim removed 5 bases at V and 7 bases at J, leaving 5 bases unmatched. CDR3 length: 14 residues. The CDR3 DNA reads TGTGCCAGCAGTATGGGACAGGGAAACGGGGAGCTGTTTTTT. This gives the protein CASSMGQGNGELFF.

This clonotype was detected only a few times. The CDR3 bases are TGTGCCAGCTCACCACCGAATTGGAGGGGTGGAAAACTGTTTTTT. Amino acids: CASSPPNWRGGKLFF. The chain joins TRBV18 to TRBJ1-4; weak D call: TRBD1 (5 bases). Germline loops: CDR1 KGHSH, CDR2 LQKENI. The CDR3 covers 15 residues. Trimming removed 0 bases at V and 10 bases at J, with 15 bases between.

The rearrangement joins TRBV12-3 or TRBV12-4 to TRBJ1-1; D is uncertain. Trimming took 7 bases from V and 0 from J, leaving 9 bases between them. The CDR3 spans 13 residues. The CDR3 is CASTLTVNTEAFF. Here the CDR3 DNA reads TGTGCCAGCACCCTCACGGTGAACACTGAAGCTTTCTTT.

Points on this clonotype: One end of the junction does not line up with germline, which may come from a read error. The V and J genes are TRBV5-1 and TRBJ2-3; a weak D match, TRBD2 (5 bases). CDR1 SGHRS and CDR2 YFSETQ come from the germline V gene. The CDR3 spans 16 residues. Here the CDR3 DNA reads TGCGTCAGCAGCTTGAATCCGGGGTTAAGCACAGATACGCAGTATTTT. Protein: CVSSLNPGLSTDTQYF.

This rearrangement joins TRBV5-1 to TRBJ2-3; 13 bases match TRBD2. V shed 2 bases, J shed 3 bases, and the junction held 15 bases outside the gene matches. Per the germline V gene, CDR1 is SGHRS and CDR2 is YFSETQ. This CDR3 has 20 residues. This CDR3 reads CASSFFRLSGLAGETDTQYF. CDR3 nucleotides: TGCGCCAGCAGCTTTTTTCGACTTTCCGGACTAGCGGGAGAAACAGATACGCAGTATTTT.

This sequence joins TRBV5-1 and TRBJ2-1; a possible D gene is TRBD2 (6 bases). With 0 bases removed from V and 5 bases from J, the gap between germline ends came to 15 bases. The CDR3 is 16 amino acids. Germline lookup yields CDR1 SGHRS and CDR2 YFSETQ. This CDR3 reads CASSLASLASNNEQFF. The DNA for the CDR3 is TGCGCCAGCAGCTTGGCCTCGCTAGCGTCGAACAATGAGCAGTTCTTC. The variable domain in full, completed from reference TRBV5-1 and TRBJ2-1, reads KAGVTQTPRYLIKTRGQQVTLSCSPISGHRSVSWYQQTPGQGLQFLFEYFSETQRNKGNFPGRFSGRQFSNSRSEMNVSTLELGDSALYLCASSLASLASNNEQFFGPGTRLTVL.

This clonotype was observed a few times. The V call is TRBV29-1, the J call TRBJ1-2; D is ambiguous. Trimming left V 4 bases short and J 4 bases short, with 16 bases between. The CDR3 covers 14 residues. Per the germline V gene, CDR1 is SQVTM and CDR2 is ANQGSEA. CDR3 DNA: TGCAGCGTTGGGGCGCCGGGGTCCTCCTATGGCTACACCTTC. The encoded protein is CSVGAPGSSYGYTF.

This clonotype was detected a few times. V is TRBV12-3 or TRBV12-4 and J is TRBJ2-5; D not certain. The V end lost 1 base, the J end lost 2 bases, and 11 bases lay between the germline ends. The CDR3 runs to 15 residues. In nucleotides, the CDR3 is TGTGCCAGCAGTTTAGGGAGAACCCTACAAGAGACCCAGTACTTC. This codes for CASSLGRTLQETQYF.

The sample holds a few counts of this clonotype. This rearrangement joins TRBV24-1 to TRBJ2-2; TRBD2 is a possible D gene (6 bases). The CDR3 loop spans 13 amino acids. Looked up from germline, CDR1 is KGHDR and CDR2 is SFDVKD. The V and J ends lost 7 bases and 5 bases respectively, with 10 bases between them. Here the CDR3 reads CATSLGGTGELFF. In DNA, the CDR3 is TGTGCCACCAGCTTGGGGGGTACCGGGGAGCTGTTTTTT.

The rearrangement links TRBV7-9 to TRBJ2-7, with 8 positions matching TRBD1. Trimming at V came to 4 bases and at J to 0 bases, leaving 8 bases not matched to a gene. The V gene's germline CDR1 is SEHNR and CDR2 FQNEAQ (reference sequence). The CDR3 consists of 16 residues. CDR3 sequence (DNA): TGTGCCAGCAGCTCCCCCACGGGACAGGCCTCCTACGAGCAGTACTTC. It is translated as CASSSPTGQASYEQYF.

The chain combines TRBV5-1 with TRBJ2-1; D is ambiguous. V was shortened by 0 bases and J by 8 bases, with 9 bases between the two germline ends. The CDR3 loop spans 13 amino acids. CDR1 and CDR2 from the germline V gene are SGHRS and YFSETQ. For the CDR3, the DNA is TGCGCCAGCAGCTTGGACTCTTTCGATGAGCAGTTCTTC. Translating gives CASSLDSFDEQFF.

This clonotype showed up just a few times. This chain links TRBV10-3 with TRBJ2-4, with D unclear. Germline V lookup: CDR1 ENHRY, CDR2 SYGVKD. V lost 4 bases, J lost 9 bases, and 19 bases lay in between. This CDR3 has 15 amino acids. CDR3 region: CAISAQEARPGIQYF. The DNA of the CDR3 is TGTGCCATCAGTGCCCAAGAAGCACGACCAGGCATTCAGTACTTC.

The chain employs TRBV3-1 and TRBJ1-2, with D uncertain. Germline assignment: CDR1 LGHDT and CDR2 YNNKEL (reference sequence). The CDR3 totals 14 residues. The V and J ends lost 3 bases and 4 bases respectively, with 12 bases between them. The CDR3, as DNA: TGTGCCAGCAGCCAGCCAGGTCCCCCCTATGGCTACACCTTC. It yields the protein CASSQPGPPYGYTF.

This clonotype was observed a handful of times. The chain recombines TRBV10-3 with TRBJ1-2; D uncertain. The CDR3 spans 12 residues. Trimming pared 6 bases from V and 4 bases from J, leaving 9 bases between. Germline V gives CDR1 ENHRY, CDR2 SYGVKD. The CDR3 bases are TGTGCCATCAGGACCCAGCCCTATGGCTACACCTTC. Translating gives CAIRTQPYGYTF.

This clonotype was counted a few times. The chain is built from TRBV20-1 and TRBJ2-7, with D perhaps matching TRBD2 (5 bases). Germline V lookup: CDR1 DFQATT, CDR2 SNEGSKA (reference sequence). The germline V and J ends were trimmed by 3 bases and 3 bases, with 18 bases remaining between them. This CDR3 region has 15 residues. In DNA, the CDR3 is TGCAGTGCTAGGTTTTTCCAGGCGGGCCGCTACGAGCAGTACTTC. It specifies CSARFFQAGRYEQYF.

The rearrangement links TRBV6-2 or TRBV6-3 to TRBJ1-5, with D maybe TRBD1 (6 bases). V lost 7 bases to trimming and J lost 3 bases, with 13 bases between them. Germline CDR1 and CDR2: MNHEY and SVGEGT. The CDR3 consists of 14 residues. The CDR3 DNA reads TGTGCCAGCAACACAGGGACCCTCAATCAGCCCCAGCATTTT. This sequence encodes CASNTGTLNQPQHF.

This chain links TRBV4-2 with TRBJ2-7; D not resolved. Germline lookup yields CDR1 LGHNA and CDR2 YNFKEQ. The CDR3 spans 16 residues. V lost 0 bases to trimming and J lost 1 base, with 13 bases between them. The CDR3 nucleotides read TGTGCCAGCAGCCAAGATGTTGGCCAGGCGTCCTACGAGCAGTACTTC. It translates to CASSQDVGQASYEQYF.

The chain recombines TRBV20-1 with TRBJ2-6; possible D gene TRBD2, 6 bases. V shed 1 base and J shed 5 bases, with 12 bases lying between them. Germline loops: CDR1 DFQATT, CDR2 SNEGSKA (reference sequence). The CDR3 length is 15 residues. In DNA, the CDR3 is TGCAGTGCTAGAGTTGGAGGGATCAGGGCCAACGTCCTGACTTTC. Encoded protein: CSARVGGIRANVLTF.

This clonotype showed up just a few times. V and J are TRBV7-3 and TRBJ2-5; D is perhaps TRBD2 (7 bases). CDR1 and CDR2 from the germline V gene are SGHTA and FQGTGA. The CDR3 sequence is 15 residues long. V lost 5 bases and J 3 bases, leaving 16 bases between the germline ends. CDR3 nucleotide sequence: TGTGCCAGCAGCCGGGGGGCAGCTTTGGAAGAGACCCAGTACTTC. Protein sequence: CASSRGAALEETQYF.

This clonotype was seen ten or more times. V is TRBV5-1 and J is TRBJ2-7; 11 bases line up with TRBD1. Germline loops: CDR1 SGHRS, CDR2 YFSETQ. This CDR3 has 14 residues. J lost 3 bases, V lost 4 bases, and 3 bases had no gene match. CDR3 loop: CASSTGTGGYEQYF. CDR3 sequence (DNA): TGCGCCAGCAGCACCGGGACAGGGGGCTACGAGCAGTACTTC.

The chain is built from TRBV20-1 and TRBJ1-2, with no clear D. The CDR3 contains 13 residues. V shed 0 bases and J shed 5 bases, with 10 bases lying between them. Germline V gene data show CDR1 as DFQATT and CDR2 as SNEGSKA (reference sequence). The CDR3 nucleotides are TGCAGTGCTAGAGATCCACCTGGGTATGGCTACACCTTC. Translated, it gives CSARDPPGYGYTF.

This clonotype was picked up a small number of times. The chain combines TRBV11-1 with TRBJ2-1, with a weak D call TRBD2 (6 bases). V dropped 5 bases and J dropped 4 bases, with 18 bases sitting between them. The CDR3 runs to 16 residues. Germline-derived CDR1 and CDR2 are SGHAT and FQDESV (reference sequence). DNA for the CDR3: TGTGCCAGCAGCCTAGACTATCGGGAGCCTTACAATGAGCAGTTCTTC. Residues: CASSLDYREPYNEQFF.

The chain combines TRBV20-1 with TRBJ2-7; D might be TRBD2 (5 bases). CDR3 size: 15 residues. CDR1 is DFQATT, CDR2 SNEGSKA, per germline (reference sequence). The ends were cut back, 0 bases at V and 3 bases at J, with 15 bases in the middle. CDR3 amino acids: CSARDRFGLDYEQYF. CDR3 DNA: TGCAGTGCTAGAGATCGGTTTGGACTCGACTACGAGCAGTACTTC.

The CDR3 nucleotides read TGTGCCAGCAGTTTTCGCGTGATCTCCCAGGCCGCTTTCTTT. Translating it yields CASSFRVISQAAFF. The chain combines TRBV12-3 or TRBV12-4 with TRBJ1-1; D is ambiguous. The CDR3 spans 14 residues. V shed 3 bases and J shed 11 bases, with 19 bases lying between them.

The chain carries TRBV5-1 and TRBJ2-3, with 8 bases matching TRBD1. The trim removed 4 bases at V and 6 bases at J, leaving 13 bases unmatched. The CDR3 consists of 16 residues. Germline CDR1 SGHRS, CDR2 YFSETQ. The CDR3 region is CASSLGQGTVFDTQYF. For the CDR3, the DNA is TGCGCCAGCAGCCTCGGACAGGGTACTGTTTTCGATACGCAGTATTTT. Looking up the rest from reference TRBV5-1 and TRBJ2-3 gives the full variable domain: KAGVTQTPRYLIKTRGQQVTLSCSPISGHRSVSWYQQTPGQGLQFLFEYFSETQRNKGNFPGRFSGRQFSNSRSEMNVSTLELGDSALYLCASSLGQGTVFDTQYFGPGTRLTVL.

This clonotype was observed at least ten times. V is TRBV12-3 or TRBV12-4 and J is TRBJ2-3, with 10 bases matching TRBD2. Trimming took 4 bases from V and 3 from J; bases not matched to a gene: 7. The length of the CDR3 is 16 residues. CDR3 coding DNA: TGTGCCAGCAGTTCCCAGCGGGGGGGGCCGACAGATACGCAGTATTTT. Translation gives CASSSQRGGPTDTQYF.

The rearrangement links TRBV5-5 to TRBJ2-3; TRBD2 might be the D (6 bases). The CDR3 extends over 15 amino acids. Trimming shortened V by 3 bases and J by 7 bases, and 18 bases separated the two germline ends. From germline, CDR1 is SGHKS and CDR2 YYEKEE (reference sequence). The CDR3, as DNA: TGTGCCAGCAGCTCCCACGGGGGTGCCCCCAATACGCAGTATTTT. Its translation is CASSSHGGAPNTQYF.

There are a few counts of this clonotype. This chain connects TRBV5-6 to TRBJ2-7; D remains unclear. CDR3 length equals 12 residues. CDR1 and CDR2 (germline): SGHDT, YYEEEE. Trimming stripped 4 bases from V and 7 bases from J, with 12 bases between. CDR3 DNA sequence: TGTGCCAGCAGCAAACCCGTGGGAGAGCAGTACTTC. It yields the protein CASSKPVGEQYF.

This clonotype was recorded a few times. The CDR3 reads CASSLVLARGVETQYF. CDR3 nucleotide sequence: TGTGCCAGCAGCTTAGTTTTGGCACGGGGCGTGGAGACCCAGTACTTC. The V call is TRBV7-9, the J call TRBJ2-5, with D perhaps matching TRBD1 or TRBD2 (5 bases each). The V gene lost 1 base and the J gene lost 5 bases, with 17 bases spanning the gap. The CDR3 has 16 amino acids. Germline values: CDR1 SEHNR, CDR2 FQNEAQ (reference sequence).

This clonotype appeared a few times. V gene TRBV7-6 combines with J gene TRBJ2-1; 14 nucleotides align to TRBD2. Germline V gene lookup returns CDR1 SGHVS and CDR2 FNYEAQ. The CDR3 consists of 18 residues. The V segment lost 0 bases and the J segment 0 bases; nucleotides outside the gene matches: 1. The CDR3 nucleotides read TGTGCCAGCAGCTTAGCGACTAGCGGGAGGGTCTCCTACAATGAGCAGTTCTTC. It translates to CASSLATSGRVSYNEQFF.

This clonotype was seen repeatedly, ten times or more. The V and J genes are TRBV12-3 or TRBV12-4 and TRBJ1-6; 9 nucleotides align to TRBD1. The trim removed 5 bases at V and 10 bases at J, leaving 6 bases unmatched. The CDR3 has 14 amino acids. Here the CDR3 reads CASSQDRGRSPLHF. The CDR3, as DNA: TGTGCCAGCAGTCAGGACAGGGGAAGGTCACCCCTCCACTTT.